This T cell receptor beta chain was obtained from a study of molecular identifiers for immune sequencing clone quantification. Study summary: Four of five RNA aliquots from approximately 20,000 or 100,000 naive CD8 T cells were sequenced. General study results and limits: The study found clones above 20 RNA copies held over 98% of effector molecules and under 1% in naive cells.

This clonotype has a count of ten or more. Its target is unknown. It was with previously described methods and listed TCR primers that bulk TCR libraries were made. Using its own MiXCR run on the PCR reads, TCRdb lists one record per CDR3 protein. The sample yields roughly 320,000 distinct CDR3 sequences, roughly a quarter seen once. Libraries of naive CD8 T cells were made from 20,000 to 1,000,000 sorted cells. They used 10%, 30% or 50% RNA. This clonotype was sampled from a human donor in good health. Some libraries in this study had Jurkat cell RNA spiked in. The sequenced sample was naive CD8+ T cells from blood, with Jurkat cell RNA spiked in. Noted subset: FACS-sorted CD8+CD4-CCR7+CD45RA+ naive T cells.

The CDR3 DNA reads TGTGCCAGCAGCCAACACTTCCGGACAGGGGAAGAGACCCAGTACTTC. Translation: CASSQHFRTGEETQYF. This chain connects TRBV14 to TRBJ2-5; 9 bases are shared with TRBD1. Germline CDR1 SGHDN, CDR2 FVKESK. This CDR3 contains 16 residues. V was clipped by 2 bases and J by 3 bases; unmatched bases: 7.